Here is one T cell receptor (beta chain) with its context. There are no base qualities to consult, and no much larger clone falls within one base. The library was prepared using the immunoSEQ multiplex PCR assay. For most patients, genomic DNA was isolated using the Qiagen DNeasy Blood and Tissue Kit and was shipped frozen to Adaptive Biotechnologies for TCR sequencing. For most patients, high-throughput TCR-beta CDR3 sequencing of genomic DNA was performed by Adaptive Biotechnologies. Processing in the source paper ran as follows. TCR sequencing data for around 19 patients were retrieved from Adaptive's ImmunoSEQ software; three other patients were processed with MiXCR and VDJtools. To correct CD4 versus CD8 sorting errors, any sequence found in both subsets at a frequency ratio below 5:1 was removed. CDR3 nucleotide sequences shared between donor and recipient were removed because their origin could not be assigned. At least 2-fold expansion over unstimulated cells and a minimum CFSE-low frequency of 0.002% (template counts) or 0.001% (read counts) were required for clones to be classified as alloreactive. Mappable clones were those detected in sequenced pre-transplant spleen, lymph node, or MLR CFSE-low populations of the donor or recipient. The cumulative frequency of alloreactive clones was calculated as a percentage of all sequences, weighted by copy number. In its TCRdb copy, this immuneACCESS table keeps in-frame sequences only and misses some clones. Where compared with another copy, unresolved V genes explain less than half of these, and the others have no known cause. V, J and clone size were drawn from that table, and D and trimming were deduced from the DNA. The sample table holds over 5,500 clones, of which around a quarter were seen once. 6% to 6.5% of the sample is taken by the ten largest.

These data originate in a study of graft-versus-host responses after intestinal transplantation listed by TCRdb under 2021. Broadly, across the study: Multivisceral, liver-intestinal, or isolated intestinal transplants were received by the recipients. All recipients received anti-thymocyte globulin induction followed by maintenance tacrolimus and steroids for about three years. Bulk TCR-beta CDR3 sequencing was used to track graft-versus-host and host-versus-graft alloreactive T cell clones in the graft, circulation and bone marrow after intestinal transplantation. Alloreactive clones were identified by sequencing pre-transplant mixed lymphocyte reaction products and comparing them with unstimulated pre-transplant donor and recipient T cells. The cohort enrolled 24 intestinal transplant recipients, one of whom was a retransplant, and a few patients without pretransplant specimens were excluded. A peak of at least 4% donor T cells among recipient peripheral blood mononuclear cells was the definition used for donor T cell macrochimerism. Rather than going through the commercial service, samples from a few later patients were sequenced in-house on an Illumina MiSeq and processed with MiXCR. The research as a whole found: High GvH to HvG T cell clonal ratios were observed in the allografts of patients with donor T cell macrochimerism. Conclusions were limited by the relatively low number and heterogeneity of intestinal transplant patients. GvH clones turned up in recipient bone marrow, with some appearing earlier in ileal mucosa or blood, a pattern consistent with an intestinal mucosal origin. Peak levels of circulating GvH clones were associated with declines in HvG clones early after transplant.

Per the publication, the time point label means: cells obtained before transplantation from donor or recipient. Mixed lymphocyte reactions plated around 200,000 CFSE-labeled pre-transplant responders with around 200,000 irradiated violet-dye-labeled stimulators and were cultured for 6 days. Proliferating CD3+CD4+CFSE-low and CD3+CD8+CFSE-low responder cells were FACS-sorted on a BD Influx sorter after the mixed lymphocyte reaction. The sequencing here drew on alloreactive CD8+ T cells from a mixed lymphocyte reaction culture, taken before transplantation. Read against the paper, the sample's cell subset or site label means: CFSE-low proliferating T cells sorted from roughly six-day pre-transplant mixed lymphocyte reaction (GvH or HvG direction). The receptor was isolated from a human patient who was an organ donor for intestinal transplantation.

The DNA reads TGTGCCAGCAGTGAAGCGCTTCCGTGGGAATCTTGGGAGACCCAGTACTTC. Translated, this gives CASSEALPWESWETQYF. In this chain, TRBV6-1 is recombined with TRBJ2-5, with the D gene uncertain. The junction carries 19 bases between V and J, which are trimmed by 0 bases and 5 bases respectively. The CDR3 goes from the cysteine to the phenylalanine over 17 residues. Kept here is only the CDR3 DNA, which spans 51 bases and is read in frame from base 1. The germline V gene supplies CDR1 MNHNS and CDR2 SASEGT.